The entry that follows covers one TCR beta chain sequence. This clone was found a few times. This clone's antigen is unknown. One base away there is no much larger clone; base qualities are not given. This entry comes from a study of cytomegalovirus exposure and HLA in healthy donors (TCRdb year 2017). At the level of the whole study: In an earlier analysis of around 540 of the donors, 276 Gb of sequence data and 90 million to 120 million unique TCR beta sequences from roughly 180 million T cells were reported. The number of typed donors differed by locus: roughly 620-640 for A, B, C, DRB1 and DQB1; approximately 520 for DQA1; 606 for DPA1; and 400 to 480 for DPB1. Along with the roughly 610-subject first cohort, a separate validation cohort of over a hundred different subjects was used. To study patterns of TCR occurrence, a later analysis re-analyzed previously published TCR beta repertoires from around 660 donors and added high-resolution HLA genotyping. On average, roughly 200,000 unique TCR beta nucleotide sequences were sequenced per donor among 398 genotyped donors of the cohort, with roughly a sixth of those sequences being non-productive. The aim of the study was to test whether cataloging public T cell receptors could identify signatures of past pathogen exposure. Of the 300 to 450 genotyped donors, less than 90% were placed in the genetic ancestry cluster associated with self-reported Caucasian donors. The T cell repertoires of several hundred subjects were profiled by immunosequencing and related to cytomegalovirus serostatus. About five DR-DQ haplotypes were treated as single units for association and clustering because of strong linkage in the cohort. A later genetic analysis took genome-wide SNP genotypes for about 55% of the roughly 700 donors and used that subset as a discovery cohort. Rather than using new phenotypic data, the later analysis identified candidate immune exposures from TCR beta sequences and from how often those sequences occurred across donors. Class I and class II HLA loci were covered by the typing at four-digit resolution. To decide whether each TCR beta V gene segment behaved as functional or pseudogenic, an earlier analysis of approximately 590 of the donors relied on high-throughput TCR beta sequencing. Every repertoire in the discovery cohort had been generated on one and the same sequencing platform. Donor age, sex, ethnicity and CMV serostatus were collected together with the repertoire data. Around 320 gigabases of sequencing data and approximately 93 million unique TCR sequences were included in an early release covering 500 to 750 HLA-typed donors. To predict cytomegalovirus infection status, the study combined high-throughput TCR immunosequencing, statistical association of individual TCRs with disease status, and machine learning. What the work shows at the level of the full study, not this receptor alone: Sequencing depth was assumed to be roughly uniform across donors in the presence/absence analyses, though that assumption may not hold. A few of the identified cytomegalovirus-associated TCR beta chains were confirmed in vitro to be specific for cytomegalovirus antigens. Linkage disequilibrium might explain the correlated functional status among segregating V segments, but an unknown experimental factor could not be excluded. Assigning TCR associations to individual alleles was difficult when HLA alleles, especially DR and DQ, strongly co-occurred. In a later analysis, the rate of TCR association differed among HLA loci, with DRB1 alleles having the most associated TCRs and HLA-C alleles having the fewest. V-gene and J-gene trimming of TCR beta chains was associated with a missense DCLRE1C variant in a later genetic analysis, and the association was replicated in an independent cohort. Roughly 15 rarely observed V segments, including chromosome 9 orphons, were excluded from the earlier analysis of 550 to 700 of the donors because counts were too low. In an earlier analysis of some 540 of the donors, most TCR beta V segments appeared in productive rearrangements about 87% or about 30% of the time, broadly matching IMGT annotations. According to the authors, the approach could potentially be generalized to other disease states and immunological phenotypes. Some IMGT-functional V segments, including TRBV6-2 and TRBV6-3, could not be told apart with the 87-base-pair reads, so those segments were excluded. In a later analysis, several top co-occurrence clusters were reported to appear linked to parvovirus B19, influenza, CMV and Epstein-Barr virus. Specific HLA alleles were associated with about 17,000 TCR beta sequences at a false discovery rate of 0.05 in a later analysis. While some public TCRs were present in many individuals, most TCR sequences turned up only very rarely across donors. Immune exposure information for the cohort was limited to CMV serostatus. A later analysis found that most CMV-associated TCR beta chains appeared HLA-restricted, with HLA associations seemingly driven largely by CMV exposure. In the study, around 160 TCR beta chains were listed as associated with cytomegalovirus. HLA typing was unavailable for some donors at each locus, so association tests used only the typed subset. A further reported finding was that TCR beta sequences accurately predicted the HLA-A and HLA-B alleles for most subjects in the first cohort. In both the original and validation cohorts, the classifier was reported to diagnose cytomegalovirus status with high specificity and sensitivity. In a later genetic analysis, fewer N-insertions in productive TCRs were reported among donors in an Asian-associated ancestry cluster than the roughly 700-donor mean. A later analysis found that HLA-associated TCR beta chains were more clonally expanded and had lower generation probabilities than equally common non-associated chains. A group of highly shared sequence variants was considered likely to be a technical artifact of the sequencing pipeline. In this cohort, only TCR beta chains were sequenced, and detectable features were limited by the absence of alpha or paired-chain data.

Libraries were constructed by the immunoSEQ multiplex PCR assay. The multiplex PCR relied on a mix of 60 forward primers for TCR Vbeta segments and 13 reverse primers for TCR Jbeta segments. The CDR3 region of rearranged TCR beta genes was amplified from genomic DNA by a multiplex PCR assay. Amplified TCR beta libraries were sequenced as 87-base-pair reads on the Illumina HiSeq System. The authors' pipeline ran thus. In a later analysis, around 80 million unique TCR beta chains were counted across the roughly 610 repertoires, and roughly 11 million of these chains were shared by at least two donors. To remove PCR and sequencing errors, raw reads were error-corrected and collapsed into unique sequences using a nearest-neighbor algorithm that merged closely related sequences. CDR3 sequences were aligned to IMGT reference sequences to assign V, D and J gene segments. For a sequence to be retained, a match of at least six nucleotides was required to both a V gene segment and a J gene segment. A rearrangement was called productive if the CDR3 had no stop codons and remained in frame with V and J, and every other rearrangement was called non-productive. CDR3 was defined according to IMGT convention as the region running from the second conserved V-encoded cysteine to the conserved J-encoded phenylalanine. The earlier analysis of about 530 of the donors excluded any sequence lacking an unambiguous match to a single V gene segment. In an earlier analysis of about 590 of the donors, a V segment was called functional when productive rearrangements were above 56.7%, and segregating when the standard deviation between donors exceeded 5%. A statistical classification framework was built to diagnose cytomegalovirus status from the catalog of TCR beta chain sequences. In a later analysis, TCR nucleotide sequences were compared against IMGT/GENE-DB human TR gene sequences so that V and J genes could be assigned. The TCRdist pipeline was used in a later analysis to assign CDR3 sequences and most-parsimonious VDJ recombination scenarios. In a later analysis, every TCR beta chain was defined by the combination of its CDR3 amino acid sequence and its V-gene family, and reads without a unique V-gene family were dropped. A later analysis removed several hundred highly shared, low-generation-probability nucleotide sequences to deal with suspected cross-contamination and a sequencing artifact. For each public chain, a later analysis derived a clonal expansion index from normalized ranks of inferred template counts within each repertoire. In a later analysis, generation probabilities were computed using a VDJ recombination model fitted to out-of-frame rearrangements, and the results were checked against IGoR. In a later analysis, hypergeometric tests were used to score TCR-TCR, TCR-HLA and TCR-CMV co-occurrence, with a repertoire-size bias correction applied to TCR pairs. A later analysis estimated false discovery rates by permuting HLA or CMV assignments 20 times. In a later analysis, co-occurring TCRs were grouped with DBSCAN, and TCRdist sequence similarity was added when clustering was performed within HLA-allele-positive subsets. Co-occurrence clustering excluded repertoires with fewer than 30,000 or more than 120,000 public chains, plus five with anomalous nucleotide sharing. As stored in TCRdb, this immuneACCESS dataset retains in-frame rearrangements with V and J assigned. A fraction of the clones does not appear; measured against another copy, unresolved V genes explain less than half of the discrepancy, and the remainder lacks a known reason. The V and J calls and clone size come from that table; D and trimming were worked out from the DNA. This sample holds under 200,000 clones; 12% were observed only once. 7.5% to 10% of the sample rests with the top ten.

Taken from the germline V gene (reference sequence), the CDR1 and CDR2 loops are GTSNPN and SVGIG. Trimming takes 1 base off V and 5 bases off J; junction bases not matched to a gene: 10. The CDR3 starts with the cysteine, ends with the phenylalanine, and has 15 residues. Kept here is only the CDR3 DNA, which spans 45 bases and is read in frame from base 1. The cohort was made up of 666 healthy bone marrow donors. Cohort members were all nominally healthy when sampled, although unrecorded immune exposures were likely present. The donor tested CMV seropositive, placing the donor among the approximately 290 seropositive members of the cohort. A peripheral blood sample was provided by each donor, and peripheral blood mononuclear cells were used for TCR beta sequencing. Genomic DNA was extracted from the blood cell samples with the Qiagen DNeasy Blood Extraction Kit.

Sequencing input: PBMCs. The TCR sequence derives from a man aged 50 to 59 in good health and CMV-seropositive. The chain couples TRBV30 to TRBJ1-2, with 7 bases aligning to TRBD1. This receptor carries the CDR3 CAWSDPPRQGYGYTF. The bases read TGTGCCTGGAGTGACCCCCCTCGACAGGGATATGGCTACACCTTC.